Each of the 2 T cell receptor beta chains below was sequenced from the same sample in a study of blood T cell repertoires in COVID-19. Produced via immunoSEQ multiplex PCR; TCRdb's table is partial and in-frame only. Altogether roughly 60,000 clones are present, roughly 90% being singletons, with the ten largest covering roughly a tenth. Sequenced sample: peripheral blood. Receptors were obtained from a human donor with acute or convalescent COVID-19. The donor label of this sample is uncertain.

Here the CDR3 reads CASSGLVGFSYNEQFF. The CDR3 DNA reads as TGTGCCAGCAGCGGACTAGTGGGCTTCTCCTACAATGAGCAGTTCTTC. This chain uses TRBV25-1 with TRBJ2-1; the match to TRBD2 covers 7 bases. CDR3 length equals 16 residues. With 6 bases clipped from V and 0 bases from J, the junction kept 8 bases outside the gene matches. Per the germline V gene, CDR1 is MGHDK and CDR2 is SYGVNS.

The J gene is TRBJ2-7, the V gene TRBV10-3, with 7 bases that match TRBD1. J lost 3 bases, V lost 11 bases, and 10 bases had no gene match. The CDR3 extends over 13 amino acids. CDR1 and CDR2 (germline): ENHRY, SYGVKD. CDR3 in DNA: TGTGCCGTCGAGGGGACAGACAGCTACGAGCAGTACTTC. Amino acid sequence: CAVEGTDSYEQYF.